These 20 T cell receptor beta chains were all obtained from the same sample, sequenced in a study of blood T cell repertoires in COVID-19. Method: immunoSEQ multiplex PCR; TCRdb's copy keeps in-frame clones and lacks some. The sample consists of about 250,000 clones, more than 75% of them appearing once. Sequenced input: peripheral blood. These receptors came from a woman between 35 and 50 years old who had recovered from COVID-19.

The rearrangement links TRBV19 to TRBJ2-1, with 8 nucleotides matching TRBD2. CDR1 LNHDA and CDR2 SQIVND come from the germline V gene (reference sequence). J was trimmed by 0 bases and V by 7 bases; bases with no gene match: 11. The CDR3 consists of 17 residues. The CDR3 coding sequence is TGTGCCAGTAACCCGGGGGGGAGGGCCCCCTCCTACAATGAGCAGTTCTTC. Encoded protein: CASNPGGRAPSYNEQFF.

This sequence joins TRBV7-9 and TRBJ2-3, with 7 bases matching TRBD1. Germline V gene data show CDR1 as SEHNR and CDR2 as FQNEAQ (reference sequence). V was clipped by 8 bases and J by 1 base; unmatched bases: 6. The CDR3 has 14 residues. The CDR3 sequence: CASRRQGGTDTQYF. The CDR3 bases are TGTGCCAGCCGACGGCAGGGGGGCACAGATACGCAGTATTTT.

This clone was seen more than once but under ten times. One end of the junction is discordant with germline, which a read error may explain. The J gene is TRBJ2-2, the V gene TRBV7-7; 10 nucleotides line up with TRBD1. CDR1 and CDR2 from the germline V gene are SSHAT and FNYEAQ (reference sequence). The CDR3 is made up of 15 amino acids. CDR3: CASSATGGDTGELFF. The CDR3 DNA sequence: TGTGCTAGCAGCGCGACAGGGGGCGACACCGGGGAGCTGTTTTTT.

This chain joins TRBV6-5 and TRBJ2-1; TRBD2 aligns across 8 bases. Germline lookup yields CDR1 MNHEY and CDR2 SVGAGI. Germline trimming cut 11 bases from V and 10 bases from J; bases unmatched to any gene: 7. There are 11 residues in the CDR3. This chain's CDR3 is CAGGSGGEQFF. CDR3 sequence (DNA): TGTGCCGGCGGGTCGGGAGGGGAGCAGTTCTTC.

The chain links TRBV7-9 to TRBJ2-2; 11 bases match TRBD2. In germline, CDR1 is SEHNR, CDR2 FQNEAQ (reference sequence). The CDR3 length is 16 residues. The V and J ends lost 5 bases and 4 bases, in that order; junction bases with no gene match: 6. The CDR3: CASSVRTSGFTGELFF. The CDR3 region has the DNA TGTGCCAGCAGCGTAAGGACTAGCGGGTTCACCGGGGAGCTGTTTTTT.

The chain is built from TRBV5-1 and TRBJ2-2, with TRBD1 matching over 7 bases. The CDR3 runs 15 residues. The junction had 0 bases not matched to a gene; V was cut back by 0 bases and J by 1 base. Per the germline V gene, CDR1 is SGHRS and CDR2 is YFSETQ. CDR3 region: CASSLGDRNTGELFF. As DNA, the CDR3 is TGCGCCAGCAGCTTGGGGGACAGGAACACCGGGGAGCTGTTTTTT.

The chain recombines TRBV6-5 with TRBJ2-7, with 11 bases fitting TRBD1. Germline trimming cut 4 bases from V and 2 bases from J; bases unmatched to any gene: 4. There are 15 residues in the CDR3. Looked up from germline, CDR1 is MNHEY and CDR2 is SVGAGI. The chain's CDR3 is CASSSRDRGAYEQYF. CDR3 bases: TGTGCCAGCAGTTCCCGGGACAGGGGGGCCTACGAGCAGTACTTC.

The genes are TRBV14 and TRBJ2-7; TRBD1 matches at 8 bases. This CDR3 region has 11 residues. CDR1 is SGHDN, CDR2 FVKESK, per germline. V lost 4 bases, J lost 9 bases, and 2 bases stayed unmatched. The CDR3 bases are TGTGCCAGCAGCCCGGGGACAGGGCAGTACTTC. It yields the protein CASSPGTGQYF.

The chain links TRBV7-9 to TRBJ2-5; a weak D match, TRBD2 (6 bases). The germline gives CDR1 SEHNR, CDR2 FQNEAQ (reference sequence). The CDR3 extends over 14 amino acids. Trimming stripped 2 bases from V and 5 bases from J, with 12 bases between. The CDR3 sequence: CASSLFGGGETQYF. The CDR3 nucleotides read TGTGCCAGCAGCTTATTCGGGGGTGGGGAGACCCAGTACTTC.

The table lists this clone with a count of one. DNA for the CDR3: TGCGCCAGCAGCCAAGTCGGGACAGCGGGCTCCCTTGGAAACACCATATATTTT. Translation: CASSQVGTAGSLGNTIYF. The rearrangement uses TRBV4-3 and TRBJ1-3, with 7 bases fitting TRBD1. V shed 1 base, J shed 3 bases, and the junction held 12 bases outside the gene matches. The CDR3 has 18 residues. From germline, CDR1 is LGHNA and CDR2 YSLEER.

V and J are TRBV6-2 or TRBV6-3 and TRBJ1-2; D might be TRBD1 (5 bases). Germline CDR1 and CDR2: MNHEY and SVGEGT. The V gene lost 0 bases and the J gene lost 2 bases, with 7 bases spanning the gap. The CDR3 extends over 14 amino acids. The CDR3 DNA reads TGTGCCAGCAGTTACTCGGGGCCCAACTATGGCTACACCTTC. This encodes CASSYSGPNYGYTF.

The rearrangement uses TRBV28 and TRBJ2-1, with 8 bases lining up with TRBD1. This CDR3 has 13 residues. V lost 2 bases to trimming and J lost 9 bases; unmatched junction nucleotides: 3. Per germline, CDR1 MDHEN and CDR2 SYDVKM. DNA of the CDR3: TGTGCCAGCAGTTTAGCAGGGGGCAGTGAGCAGTTCTTC. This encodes CASSLAGGSEQFF.

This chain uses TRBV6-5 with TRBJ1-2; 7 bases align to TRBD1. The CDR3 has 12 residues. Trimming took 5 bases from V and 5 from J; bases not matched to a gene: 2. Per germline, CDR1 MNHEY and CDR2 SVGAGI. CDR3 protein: CASSPRGYGYTF. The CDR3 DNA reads TGTGCCAGCAGTCCCAGGGGGTATGGCTACACCTTC.

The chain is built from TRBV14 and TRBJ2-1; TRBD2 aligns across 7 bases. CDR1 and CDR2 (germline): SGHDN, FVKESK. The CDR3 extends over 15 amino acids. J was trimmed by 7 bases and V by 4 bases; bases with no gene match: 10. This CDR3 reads CASSPTKASGNEQFF. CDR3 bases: TGTGCCAGCAGCCCCACGAAGGCTAGCGGAAATGAGCAGTTCTTC.

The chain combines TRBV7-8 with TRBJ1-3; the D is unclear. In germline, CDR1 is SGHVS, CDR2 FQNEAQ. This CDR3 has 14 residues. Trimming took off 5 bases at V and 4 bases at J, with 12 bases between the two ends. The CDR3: CASSLSLGGNTIYF. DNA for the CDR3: TGTGCCAGCAGCCTCTCCCTGGGCGGAAACACCATATATTTT.

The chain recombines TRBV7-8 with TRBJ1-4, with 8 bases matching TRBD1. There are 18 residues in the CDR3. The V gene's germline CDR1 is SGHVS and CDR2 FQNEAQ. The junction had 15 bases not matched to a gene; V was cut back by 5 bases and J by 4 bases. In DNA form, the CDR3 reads TGTGCCAGCAGCAACTCAGGGGGCGCGGGTTTGAGTAATGAAAAACTGTTTTTT. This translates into CASSNSGGAGLSNEKLFF.

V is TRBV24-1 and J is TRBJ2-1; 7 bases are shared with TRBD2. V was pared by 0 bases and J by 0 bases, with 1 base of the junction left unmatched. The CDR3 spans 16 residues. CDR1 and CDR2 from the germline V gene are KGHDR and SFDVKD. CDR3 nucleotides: TGTGCCACCAGTGATTTGGGCGGGAGCTCCTACAATGAGCAGTTCTTC. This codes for CATSDLGGSSYNEQFF.

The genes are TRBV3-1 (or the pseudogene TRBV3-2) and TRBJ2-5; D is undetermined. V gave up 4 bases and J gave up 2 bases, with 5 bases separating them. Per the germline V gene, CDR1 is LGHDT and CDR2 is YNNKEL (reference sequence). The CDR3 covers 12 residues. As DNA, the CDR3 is TGTGCCAGCAGCCGCCGGCAAGAGACCCAGTACTTC. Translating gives CASSRRQETQYF.

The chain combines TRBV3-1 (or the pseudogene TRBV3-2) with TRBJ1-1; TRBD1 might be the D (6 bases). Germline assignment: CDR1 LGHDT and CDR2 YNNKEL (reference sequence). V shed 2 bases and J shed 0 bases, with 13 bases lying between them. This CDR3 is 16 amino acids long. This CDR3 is CASSQTGSVMNTEAFF. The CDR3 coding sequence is TGTGCCAGCAGCCAAACAGGGAGTGTGATGAACACTGAAGCTTTCTTT.

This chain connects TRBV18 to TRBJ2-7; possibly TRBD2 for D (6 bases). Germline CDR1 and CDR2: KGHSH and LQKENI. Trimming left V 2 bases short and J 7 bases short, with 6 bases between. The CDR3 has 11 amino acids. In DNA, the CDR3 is TGTGCCAGCTCACCAGCGGGAGAGCAGTACTTC. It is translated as CASSPAGEQYF. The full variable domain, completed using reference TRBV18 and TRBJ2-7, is NAGVMQNPRHLVRRRGQEARLRCSPMKGHSHVYWYRQLPEEGLKFMVYLQKENIIDESGMPKERFSAEFPKEGPSILRIQQVVRGDSAAYFCASSPAGEQYFGPGTRLTVT.